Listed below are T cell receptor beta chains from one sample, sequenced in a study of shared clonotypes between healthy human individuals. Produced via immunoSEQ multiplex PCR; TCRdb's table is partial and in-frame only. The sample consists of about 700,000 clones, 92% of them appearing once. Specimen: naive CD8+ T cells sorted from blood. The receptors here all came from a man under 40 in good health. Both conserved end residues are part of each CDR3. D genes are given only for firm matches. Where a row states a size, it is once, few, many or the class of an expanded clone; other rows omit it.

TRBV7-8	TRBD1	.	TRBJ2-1	CASSLVTGARDEQFF	TGTGCCAGCAGCTTAGTAACAGGGGCCCGGGATGAGCAGTTCTTC
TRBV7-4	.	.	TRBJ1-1	CASSYENTEAFF	TGTGCCAGCAGCTATGAGAACACTGAAGCTTTCTTT
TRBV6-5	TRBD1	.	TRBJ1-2	CASSTTGDPNYGYTF	TGTGCCAGCAGTACGACAGGGGATCCTAACTATGGCTACACCTTC
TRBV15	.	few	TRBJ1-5	CATSRDLSNQPQHF	TGTGCCACCAGCAGAGATTTAAGCAATCAGCCCCAGCATTTT
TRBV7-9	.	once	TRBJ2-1	CASSSQGGSVHEQFF	TGTGCCAGCAGCTCCCAGGGGGGGAGCGTCCATGAGCAGTTCTTC
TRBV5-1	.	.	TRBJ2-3	CASSLVVGGSTDTQYF	TGCGCCAGCAGCTTGGTGGTCGGGGGAAGCACAGATACGCAGTATTTT
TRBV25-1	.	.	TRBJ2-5	CASSSQVMTQYF	TGTGCCAGCAGTTCACAGGTGATGACCCAGTACTTC
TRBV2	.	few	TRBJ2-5	CASSGETQYF	TGTGCCAGCAGCGGGGAGACCCAGTACTTC
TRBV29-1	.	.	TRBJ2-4	CSGFAGGTNIQYF	TGCAGCGGATTCGCAGGTGGGACAAACATTCAGTACTTC
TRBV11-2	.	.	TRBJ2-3	CASSLPTDTQYF	TGTGCCAGCAGCTTACCCACAGATACGCAGTATTTT
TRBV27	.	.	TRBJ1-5	CASSLSALDGGHQPQHF	TGTGCCAGCAGTTTATCTGCCCTCGATGGGGGGCATCAGCCCCAGCATTTT
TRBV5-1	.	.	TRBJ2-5	CASSLAAETQYF	TGCGCCAGCAGCTTGGCCGCGGAGACCCAGTACTTC
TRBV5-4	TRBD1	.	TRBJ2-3	CASSLAGGGPDTQYF	TGTGCCAGCAGCTTAGCAGGGGGCGGTCCAGATACGCAGTATTTT
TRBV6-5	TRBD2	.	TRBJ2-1	CASSYSTSGKGNEQFF	TGTGCCAGCAGTTACTCGACTAGCGGGAAGGGCAATGAGCAGTTCTTC
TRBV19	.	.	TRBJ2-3	CASSTSGLQYF	TGTGCCAGTAGTACATCGGGACTCCAGTATTTT
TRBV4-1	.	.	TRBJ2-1	CASSQAAVDYEQFF	TGCGCCAGCAGCCAAGCGGCTGTAGATTATGAGCAGTTCTTC
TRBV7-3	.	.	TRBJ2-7	CASSAAPAYEQYF	TGTGCCAGCAGCGCCGCCCCTGCCTACGAGCAGTACTTC
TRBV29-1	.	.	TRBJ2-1	CSVDENNNEQFF	TGCAGCGTTGACGAGAATAACAATGAGCAGTTCTTC
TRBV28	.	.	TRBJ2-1	CASKGDVYNEQFF	TGTGCCAGCAAGGGTGACGTTTACAATGAGCAGTTCTTC
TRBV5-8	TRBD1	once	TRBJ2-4	CASSLGGQGMAKNIQYF	TGTGCCAGCAGCTTAGGGGGACAGGGTATGGCCAAAAACATTCAGTACTTC